A single sample is the source of the 5 T cell receptor beta chains below, sequenced in a study of early T cells in non-severe SARS-CoV-2 infection. Each CDR3 protein is one row after TCRdb ran MiXCR on the 5' RACE reads. Of 45,000 or so distinct CDR3 sequences in the sample, roughly 7% were seen once. The sample consisted of whole blood. These TCRs come from an adult who was a healthcare worker with PCR-confirmed SARS-CoV-2 infection or an uninfected control (not recorded which).

This clonotype was picked up a small number of times. This chain's CDR3 is CASSSYSGTGGNRNTIYF. CDR3 sequence (DNA): TGTGCCAGCAGCTCCTACTCCGGGACAGGGGGGAATCGAAACACCATATATTTT. The gene calls are TRBV9 and TRBJ1-3; TRBD1 matches at 11 bases. The trim removed 4 bases at V and 5 bases at J, leaving 14 bases unmatched. This CDR3 is built from 18 residues. Germline CDR1 is SGDLS and CDR2 is YYNGEE.

This clonotype was seen a few times. J is TRBJ2-1 and V is TRBV6-5, with D perhaps TRBD2 (6 bases). The germline V gene encodes CDR1 MNHEY and CDR2 SVGAGI. Trimming cost V 2 bases and J 7 bases, with 21 bases left between them. The length of the CDR3 is 17 residues. The DNA for the CDR3 is TGTGCCAGCAGTTACGCTCCCCGCCGCGGGGAATCGAATGAGCAGTTCTTC. Its protein product is CASSYAPRRGESNEQFF.

This clonotype was observed a handful of times. The V call is TRBV4-3, the J call TRBJ2-5, with 7 bases matching TRBD1. V shed 1 base, J shed 2 bases, and the junction held 4 bases outside the gene matches. Germline-derived CDR1 and CDR2 are LGHNA and YSLEER. CDR3 length equals 15 residues. In DNA form, the CDR3 reads TGCGCCAGCAGCCAAGTATGGGGACAGCAAGAGACCCAGTACTTC. This codes for CASSQVWGQQETQYF.

This clonotype was counted at least ten times. The gene calls are TRBV6-5 and TRBJ2-7; no firm D call. Trimming left V 6 bases short and J 2 bases short, with 11 bases between. CDR3 length: 13 amino acids. Germline assignment: CDR1 MNHEY and CDR2 SVGAGI. The CDR3 coding sequence is TGTGCCAGCAGCTCCGAATTCCCCTACGAGCAGTACTTC. Translating gives CASSSEFPYEQYF.

CDR3 protein: CASSQGGAAIYEQYF. CDR3 nucleotide sequence: TGTGCCAGCAGTCAGGGTGGGGCAGCCATTTACGAGCAGTACTTC. The V gene is TRBV5-8, the J gene TRBJ2-7; D is perhaps TRBD1 (5 bases). Trimming cost V 5 bases and J 4 bases, with 19 bases left between them. The CDR3 loop spans 15 amino acids. Per the germline V gene, CDR1 is SGHTS and CDR2 is YDEGEE.